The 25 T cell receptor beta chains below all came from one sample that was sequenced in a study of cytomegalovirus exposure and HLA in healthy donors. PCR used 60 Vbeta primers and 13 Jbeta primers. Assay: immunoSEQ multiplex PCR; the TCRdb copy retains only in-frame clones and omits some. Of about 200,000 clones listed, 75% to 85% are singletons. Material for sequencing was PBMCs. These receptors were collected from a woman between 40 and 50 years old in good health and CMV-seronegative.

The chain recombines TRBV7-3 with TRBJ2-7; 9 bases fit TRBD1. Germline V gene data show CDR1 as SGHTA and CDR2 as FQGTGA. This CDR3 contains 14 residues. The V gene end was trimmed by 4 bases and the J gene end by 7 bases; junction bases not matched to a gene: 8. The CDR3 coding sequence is TGTGCCAGCAGCTGGGGACAGGGTATTGAGGAGCAGTACTTC. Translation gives CASSWGQGIEEQYF.

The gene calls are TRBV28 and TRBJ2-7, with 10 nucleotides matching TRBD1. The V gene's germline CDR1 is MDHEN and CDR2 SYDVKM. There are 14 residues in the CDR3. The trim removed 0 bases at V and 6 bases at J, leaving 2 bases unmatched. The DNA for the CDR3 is TGTGCCAGCAGTTTATGGGACAGGGGGATCGAGCAGTACTTC. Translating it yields CASSLWDRGIEQYF.

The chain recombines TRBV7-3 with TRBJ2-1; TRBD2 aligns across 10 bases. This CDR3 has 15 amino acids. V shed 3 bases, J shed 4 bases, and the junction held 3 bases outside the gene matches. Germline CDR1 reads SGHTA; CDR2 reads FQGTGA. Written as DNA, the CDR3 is TGTGCCAGCAGCTTCACTAGCGGGAAGTACAATGAGCAGTTCTTC. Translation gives CASSFTSGKYNEQFF. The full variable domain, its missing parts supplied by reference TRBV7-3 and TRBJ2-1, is GAGVSQTPSNKVTEKGKYVELRCDPISGHTALYWYRQSLGQGPEFLIYFQGTGAADDSGLPNDRFFAVRPEGSVSTLKIQRTERGDSAVYLCASSFTSGKYNEQFFGPGTRLTVL.

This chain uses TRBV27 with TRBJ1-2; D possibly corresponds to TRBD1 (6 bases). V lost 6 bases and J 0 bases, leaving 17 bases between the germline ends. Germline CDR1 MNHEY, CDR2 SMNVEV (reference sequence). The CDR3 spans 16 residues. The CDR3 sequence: CASSQQGPFSNYGYTF. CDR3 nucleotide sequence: TGTGCCAGCAGCCAACAGGGACCATTTTCTAACTATGGCTACACCTTC.

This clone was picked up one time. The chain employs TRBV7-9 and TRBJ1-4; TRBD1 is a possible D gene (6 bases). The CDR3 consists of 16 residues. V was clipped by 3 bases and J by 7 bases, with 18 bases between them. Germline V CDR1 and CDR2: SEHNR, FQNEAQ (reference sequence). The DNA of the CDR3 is TGTGCCAGCAGCTTCTTGGACAACAGGGTATTTGAAAAACTGTTTTTT. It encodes CASSFLDNRVFEKLFF.

CDR3 residues: CASSEWPRGMNTEAFF. Here the CDR3 DNA reads TGTGCCAGCAGTGAATGGCCCAGGGGGATGAACACTGAAGCTTTCTTT. This chain joins TRBV2 and TRBJ1-1, with TRBD1 matching 7 bases. V lost 2 bases to trimming and J lost 0 bases; unmatched junction nucleotides: 6. Germline CDR1 and CDR2: SNHLY and FYNNEI. The CDR3 is 16 residues long.

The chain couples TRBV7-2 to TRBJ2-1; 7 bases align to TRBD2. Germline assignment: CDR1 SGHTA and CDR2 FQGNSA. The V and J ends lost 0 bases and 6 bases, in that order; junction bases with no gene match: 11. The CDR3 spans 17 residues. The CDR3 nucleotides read TGTGCCAGCAGCTTAGCGAGGGCGGGAGAAATAGTCAATGAGCAGTTCTTC. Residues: CASSLARAGEIVNEQFF.

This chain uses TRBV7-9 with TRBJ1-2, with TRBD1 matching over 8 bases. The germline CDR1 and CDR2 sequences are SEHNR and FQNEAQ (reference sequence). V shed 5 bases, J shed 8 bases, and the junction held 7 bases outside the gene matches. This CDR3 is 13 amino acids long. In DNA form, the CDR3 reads TGTGCCAGCAGCAGTACGACAGGGGTCGGCTACACCTTC. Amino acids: CASSSTTGVGYTF. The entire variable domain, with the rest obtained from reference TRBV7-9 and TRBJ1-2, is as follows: DTGVSQNPRHKITKRGQNVTFRCDPISEHNRLYWYRQTLGQGPEFLTYFQNEAQLEKSRLLSDRFSAERPKGSFSTLEIQRTEQGDSAMYLCASSSTTGVGYTFGSGTRLTVV.

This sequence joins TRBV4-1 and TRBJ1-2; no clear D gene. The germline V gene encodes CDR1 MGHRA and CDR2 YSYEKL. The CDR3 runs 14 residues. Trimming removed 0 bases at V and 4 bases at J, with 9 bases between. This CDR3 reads CASSQDAAVYGYTF. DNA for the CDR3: TGCGCCAGCAGCCAAGACGCTGCGGTCTATGGCTACACCTTC.

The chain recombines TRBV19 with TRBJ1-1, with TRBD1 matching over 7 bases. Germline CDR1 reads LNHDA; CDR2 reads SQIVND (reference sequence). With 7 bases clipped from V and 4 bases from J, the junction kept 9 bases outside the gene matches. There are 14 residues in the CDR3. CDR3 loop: CASTIRGSGTEAFF. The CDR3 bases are TGTGCCAGTACCATCAGGGGGTCCGGCACTGAAGCTTTCTTT. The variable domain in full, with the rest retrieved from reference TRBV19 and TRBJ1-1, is DGGITQSPKYLFRKEGQNVTLSCEQNLNHDAMYWYRQDPGQGLRLIYYSQIVNDFQKGDIAEGYSVSREKKESFPLTVTSAQKNPTAFYLCASTIRGSGTEAFFGQGTRLTVV.

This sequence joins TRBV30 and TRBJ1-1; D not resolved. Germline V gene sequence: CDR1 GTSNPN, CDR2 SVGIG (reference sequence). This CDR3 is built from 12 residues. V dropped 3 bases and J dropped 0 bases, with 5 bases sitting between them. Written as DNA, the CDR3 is TGTGCCTGGAGGTATATGAACACTGAAGCTTTCTTT. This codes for CAWRYMNTEAFF.

CDR3 sequence (DNA): TGTGCCAGCGCTCCGGGACAGTTATCCTATGGCTACACCTTC. It codes for CASAPGQLSYGYTF. J is TRBJ1-2 and V is TRBV27, with 7 positions matching TRBD1. After removal of 8 bases from V and 4 bases from J, the junction contained 10 bases not matched to a gene. Germline loops: CDR1 MNHEY, CDR2 SMNVEV (reference sequence). The CDR3 spans 14 residues.

The CDR3 is CASSKPGGDTQYF. CDR3 nucleotide sequence: TGTGCCAGCAGCAAACCGGGTGGAGATACGCAGTATTTT. The chain has TRBV21-1 and TRBJ2-3; TRBD2, as called in the table, went unchecked against the DNA. TRBV21-1 is recorded as a pseudogene. This CDR3 contains 13 residues.

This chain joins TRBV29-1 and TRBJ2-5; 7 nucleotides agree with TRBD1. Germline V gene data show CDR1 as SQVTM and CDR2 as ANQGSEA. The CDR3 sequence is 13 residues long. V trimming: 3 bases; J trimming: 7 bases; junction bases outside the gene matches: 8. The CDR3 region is CSVDRQGEGTQYF. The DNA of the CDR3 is TGCAGCGTTGACAGGCAGGGGGAAGGGACCCAGTACTTC.

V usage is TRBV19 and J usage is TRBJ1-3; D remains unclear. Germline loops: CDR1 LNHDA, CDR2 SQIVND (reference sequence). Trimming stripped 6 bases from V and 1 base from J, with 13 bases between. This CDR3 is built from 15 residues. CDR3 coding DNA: TGTGCCAGTAGCGGAGGGTGGGCATCTGGAAACACCATATATTTT. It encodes CASSGGWASGNTIYF.

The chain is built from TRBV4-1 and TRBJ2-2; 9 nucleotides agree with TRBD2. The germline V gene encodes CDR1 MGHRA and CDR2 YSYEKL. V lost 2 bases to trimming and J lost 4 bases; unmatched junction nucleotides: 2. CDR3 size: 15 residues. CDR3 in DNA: TGCGCCAGCAGCCAACCGACTAGCGGCACCGGGGAGCTGTTTTTT. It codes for CASSQPTSGTGELFF.

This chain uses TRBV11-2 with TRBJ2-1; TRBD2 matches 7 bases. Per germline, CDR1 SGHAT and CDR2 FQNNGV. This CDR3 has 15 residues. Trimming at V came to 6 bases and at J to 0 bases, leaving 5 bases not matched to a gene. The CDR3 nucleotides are TGTGCCAGCAGTTGGGGCGGGAGCTCCTACAATGAGCAGTTCTTC. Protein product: CASSWGGSSYNEQFF.

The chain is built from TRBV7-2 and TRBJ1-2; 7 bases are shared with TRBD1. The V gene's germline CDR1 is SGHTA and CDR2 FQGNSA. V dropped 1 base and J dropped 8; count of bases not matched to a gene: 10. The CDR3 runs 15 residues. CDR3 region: CASSLGPTGSEGYTF. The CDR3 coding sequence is TGTGCCAGCAGCTTAGGGCCGACAGGGTCCGAAGGCTACACCTTC.

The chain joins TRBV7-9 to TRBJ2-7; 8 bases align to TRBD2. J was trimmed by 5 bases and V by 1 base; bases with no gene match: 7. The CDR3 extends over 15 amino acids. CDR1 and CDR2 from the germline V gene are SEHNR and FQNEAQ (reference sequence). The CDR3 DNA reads TGTGCCAGCAGCTTAGTAGGAGCGGGAGTTAACGAGCAGTACTTC. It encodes CASSLVGAGVNEQYF.

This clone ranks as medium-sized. CDR3 coding DNA: TGTGCCAGCAGTTTATCGTGGCAGGGCTACGAGCAGTACTTC. Amino acids: CASSLSWQGYEQYF. The rearrangement joins TRBV27 to TRBJ2-7; TRBD1 is a possible D gene (5 bases). Germline CDR1 is MNHEY and CDR2 is SMNVEV (reference sequence). This CDR3 has 14 amino acids. V lost 0 bases, J lost 3 bases, and 9 bases lay in between.

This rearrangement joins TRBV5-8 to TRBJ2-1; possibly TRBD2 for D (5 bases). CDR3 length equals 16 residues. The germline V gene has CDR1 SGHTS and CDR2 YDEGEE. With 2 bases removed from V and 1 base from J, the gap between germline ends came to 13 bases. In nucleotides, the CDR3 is TGTGCCAGCAGCTTCTCCGGGGTTGTTTCCTACAATGAGCAGTTCTTC. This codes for CASSFSGVVSYNEQFF. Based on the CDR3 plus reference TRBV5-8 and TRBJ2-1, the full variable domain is EAGVTQSPTHLIKTRGQQATLRCSPISGHTSVYWYQQALGLGLQFLLWYDEGEERNRGNFPPRFSGRQFPNYSSELNVNALELEDSALYLCASSFSGVVSYNEQFFGPGTRLTVL.

CDR3: CAWSYRAYEQYF. The CDR3 DNA sequence: TGTGCCTGGAGTTACAGAGCCTACGAGCAGTACTTC. This rearrangement joins TRBV30 to TRBJ2-5; no firm D call. The J call may be incorrect, as the DNA end agrees better with TRBJ2-7. The CDR3 spans 12 residues. In germline, CDR1 is GTSNPN, CDR2 SVGIG (reference sequence).

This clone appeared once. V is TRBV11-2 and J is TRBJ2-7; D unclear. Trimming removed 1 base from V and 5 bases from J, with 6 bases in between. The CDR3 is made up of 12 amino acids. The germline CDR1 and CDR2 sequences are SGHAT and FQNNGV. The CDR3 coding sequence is TGTGCCAGCAGCTTAGGGAGCGACGAGCAGTACTTC. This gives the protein CASSLGSDEQYF.

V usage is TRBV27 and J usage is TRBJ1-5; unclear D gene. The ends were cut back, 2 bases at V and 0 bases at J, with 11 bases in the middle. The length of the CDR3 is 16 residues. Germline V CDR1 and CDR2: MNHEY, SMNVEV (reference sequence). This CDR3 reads CASSLARGHSNQPQHF. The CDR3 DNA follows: TGTGCCAGCAGTTTAGCCCGGGGTCATAGCAATCAGCCCCAGCATTTT.

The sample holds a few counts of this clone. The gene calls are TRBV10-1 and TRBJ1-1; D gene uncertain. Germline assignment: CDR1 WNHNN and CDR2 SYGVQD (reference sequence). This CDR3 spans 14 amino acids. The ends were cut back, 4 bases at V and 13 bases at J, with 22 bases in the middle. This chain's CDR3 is CASSASKGLRESFF. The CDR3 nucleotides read TGCGCCAGCAGTGCGAGCAAGGGTCTACGGGAAAGTTTCTTT.